This T cell receptor (beta chain) is from a study of T-cell memory formation after mild COVID-19. Germline V gene data show CDR1 as SGHTA and CDR2 as FQGNSA. V shed 2 bases and J shed 5 bases, with 11 bases lying between them. CDR3 length equals 14 residues. This clonotype has more than one count but fewer than ten. TCRdb itself ran the 5' RACE reads through MiXCR, one entry per CDR3 protein. The table shows just over 60,000 distinct CDR3 sequences, with about a tenth occurring only once. The clonotype was recovered from a man between 18 and 29 years old who had mild COVID-19 (a few samples of this study predate the infection). Cell type and time point are not known. Specimen: PBMCs or a T cell subset sorted from them (not recorded which). The chain carries TRBV7-2 and TRBJ2-3; D is possibly TRBD1 (6 bases). The CDR3 loop reads CASSLPTGRDTQYF. Written as DNA, the CDR3 is TGTGCCAGCAGCTTACCTACAGGGCGAGATACGCAGTATTTT.